Below, 14 T cell receptor beta chains from the same sample are listed, as sequenced in a study of shared clonotypes between healthy human individuals. Generated by immunoSEQ multiplex PCR, the TCRdb table keeps only in-frame clones and is missing some. The sample includes some 2,500,000 clones, about nine tenths seen only once; the top ten take more than 0.35%. Sequencing was carried out using naive CD4+ T cells from PBMCs. Subset indicated: CD45RA+ positively selected. Receptors originate from a man aged 18 to 30 in good health. Some clones in this sample may be carry-over from other donors' samples.

The chain has TRBV5-5 and TRBJ2-7; tentative D call: TRBD1 (5 bases). V lost 0 bases and J 2 bases, leaving 18 bases between the germline ends. The CDR3 consists of 17 residues. Germline lookup yields CDR1 SGHKS and CDR2 YYEKEE (reference sequence). CDR3 sequence (DNA): TGTGCCAGCAGCTTGGGTCCTGGAGATTGGGGCCCCTACGAGCAGTACTTC. This codes for CASSLGPGDWGPYEQYF.

This clone was counted a few times. The gene calls are TRBV5-6 and TRBJ1-2, with a possible D match to TRBD1 (5 bases). Germline lookup yields CDR1 SGHDT and CDR2 YYEEEE. V lost 0 bases, J lost 6 bases, and 9 bases lay in between. The CDR3 covers 13 residues. The CDR3 protein is CASSLVGTDGYTF. The CDR3 DNA follows: TGTGCCAGCAGCTTGGTGGGGACCGATGGCTACACCTTC.

This clone was recorded once. The rearrangement uses TRBV7-2 and TRBJ1-1; tentatively, D is TRBD1 (5 bases). The CDR3 runs to 14 residues. Germline-derived CDR1 and CDR2 are SGHTA and FQGNSA. Trimming left V 1 base short and J 6 bases short, with 12 bases between. CDR3 sequence: CASSLVWQGPEAFF. CDR3 nucleotide sequence: TGTGCCAGCAGCTTAGTTTGGCAGGGTCCTGAAGCTTTCTTT. Together with reference TRBV7-2 and TRBJ1-1, the CDR3 gives the full variable domain: GAGVSQSPSNKVTEKGKDVELRCDPISGHTALYWYRQSLGQGLEFLIYFQGNSAPDKSGLPSDRFSAERTGGSVSTLTIQRTQQEDSAVYLCASSLVWQGPEAFFGQGTRLTVV.

About this clone itself: The same CDR3 can be traced to other DNA sequences in this sample. The chain employs TRBV5-1 and TRBJ2-7; 9 bases map to TRBD1. Germline V CDR1 and CDR2: SGHRS, YFSETQ. CDR3 length: 14 residues. J lost 1 base, V lost 4 bases, and 3 bases had no gene match. The chain's CDR3 is CASSTGQGSYEQYF. The CDR3 DNA follows: TGCGCCAGCAGCACGGGACAGGGTTCCTACGAGCAGTACTTC. The full variable domain, completed using reference TRBV5-1 and TRBJ2-7, is KAGVTQTPRYLIKTRGQQVTLSCSPISGHRSVSWYQQTPGQGLQFLFEYFSETQRNKGNFPGRFSGRQFSNSRSEMNVSTLELGDSALYLCASSTGQGSYEQYFGPGTRLTVT.

This chain links TRBV5-1 with TRBJ2-1, with D maybe TRBD1 (6 bases). Between the trimmed V and J ends, which lost 1 base and 2 bases, there was a span of 13 bases. This CDR3 comprises 16 residues. Germline-derived CDR1 and CDR2 are SGHRS and YFSETQ. The CDR3 reads CASSLRQVETYNEQFF. The CDR3 coding sequence is TGCGCCAGCAGCTTGAGACAGGTTGAAACCTACAATGAGCAGTTCTTC.

The V call is TRBV29-1, the J call TRBJ2-1; tentatively, D is TRBD1 (6 bases). The CDR3 is made up of 14 amino acids. Germline V gene data show CDR1 as SQVTM and CDR2 as ANQGSEA. V was cut by 7 bases and J by 0 bases, with 13 bases left in between. For the CDR3, the DNA is TGCAGCGCCGGACGGGACACCTCCTACAATGAGCAGTTCTTC. Translated: CSAGRDTSYNEQFF.

This rearrangement joins TRBV4-3 to TRBJ1-2, with D uncertain. V was shortened by 2 bases and J by 9 bases, with 13 bases between the two germline ends. From germline, CDR1 is LGHNA and CDR2 YSLEER. This CDR3 has 13 amino acids. CDR3 nucleotides: TGCGCCAGCAGCCAAACCCCGAGCAATAGCTACACCTTC. Its translation: CASSQTPSNSYTF.

The chain has TRBV25-1 and TRBJ2-1; D gene uncertain. V lost 6 bases and J 7 bases, leaving 16 bases between the germline ends. CDR3 length: 14 amino acids. Germline V gives CDR1 MGHDK, CDR2 SYGVNS. The CDR3 protein is CASSSSARRNEQFF. The CDR3 coding sequence is TGTGCCAGCAGCTCTTCCGCACGGCGGAATGAGCAGTTCTTC.

J is TRBJ2-7 and V is TRBV4-2; D unclear. The CDR3 loop spans 13 amino acids. Trimming pared 1 base from V and 2 bases from J, leaving 6 bases between. Germline assignment: CDR1 LGHNA and CDR2 YNFKEQ. The CDR3 nucleotides read TGTGCCAGCAGCCAAGGGGTGGCCTACGAGCAGTACTTC. This sequence encodes CASSQGVAYEQYF.

This clone was recorded once. This chain links TRBV11-2 with TRBJ1-2; the D is unclear. V lost 0 bases to trimming and J lost 0 bases, with 11 bases between them. CDR3 length equals 16 residues. Germline V CDR1 and CDR2: SGHAT, FQNNGV. The DNA for the CDR3 is TGTGCCAGCAGCTTAGATCCCGCCCGAACTAACTATGGCTACACCTTC. This translates into CASSLDPARTNYGYTF.

This clone has a single count. The V gene is TRBV5-1, the J gene TRBJ2-1, with 9 bases matching TRBD2. This CDR3 spans 15 amino acids. V dropped 2 bases and J dropped 5; count of bases not matched to a gene: 5. Germline-derived CDR1 and CDR2 are SGHRS and YFSETQ. CDR3 in amino acids: CASSFTSGPNNEQFF. In DNA form, the CDR3 reads TGCGCCAGCAGCTTCACTAGCGGGCCCAACAATGAGCAGTTCTTC.

This clone occurred a few times. The chain links TRBV30 to TRBJ1-1; 10 bases agree with TRBD1. The junction had 4 bases not matched to a gene; V was cut back by 5 bases and J by 7 bases. Germline CDR1 reads GTSNPN; CDR2 reads SVGIG (reference sequence). This CDR3 contains 12 residues. The CDR3 bases are TGTGCCTGGGGACAGGGGGACCTTGAAGCTTTCTTT. Its translation: CAWGQGDLEAFF.

The genes are TRBV19 and TRBJ2-1, with 12 positions matching TRBD2. CDR1 LNHDA and CDR2 SQIVND come from the germline V gene (reference sequence). After removal of 4 bases from V and 8 bases from J, the junction contained 3 bases not matched to a gene. This CDR3 is 14 amino acids long. The CDR3 sequence is CASSRLAGVDEQFF. In DNA, the CDR3 is TGTGCCAGTAGTAGACTAGCGGGAGTTGATGAGCAGTTCTTC.

About this clone itself: This specimen includes other DNA sequences encoding the same CDR3. The chain recombines TRBV18 with TRBJ2-1, with 8 bases identical to TRBD1. Germline V CDR1 and CDR2: KGHSH, LQKENI. J was trimmed by 5 bases and V by 3 bases; bases with no gene match: 3. This CDR3 is 14 amino acids long. The CDR3 is CASSPLTGDNEQFF. The CDR3 DNA is TGTGCCAGCTCACCTTTGACAGGGGACAATGAGCAGTTCTTC.